Included here is one T cell receptor beta chain sequence, with context. Its antigen remains unknown. A sample-barcoded 5' primer and a J-beta primer mix were used in a second PCR of roughly 7 to 11 cycles. Each of the cDNA molecules was tagged by a template-switch adaptor with 12 random nucleotides. Every sample gave at least 2.5 million paired-end reads containing CDR3. Each CDR3 protein gets one entry after TCRdb re-called the 5' RACE reads with MiXCR. The sample comprises over 1,300,000 distinct CDR3 sequences, approximately 59% of which are singletons, and over 6.5% rests with the top ten. This sample stems from a study of blood T cells in healthy people across ages. General study points: Leaving the PBMCs unsorted stopped any conclusive comparison of naive versus antigen-experienced cells.

Germline V gives CDR1 MNHNS, CDR2 SASEGT. The CDR3 sequence is 13 residues long. V trimming: 6 bases; J trimming: 4 bases; junction bases outside the gene matches: 2. At least 6 million PBMCs were isolated per sample. This chain connects TRBV6-1 to TRBJ2-1; 8 bases are shared with TRBD2. The sequencing input was blood. This sequence was found in a man aged 18-30 years in good health. CDR3 sequence reads: CASRGTSYNEQFF. CDR3 DNA sequence: TGTGCCAGCAGGGGGACTAGTTACAATGAGCAGTTCTTC.